This TCR beta chain was obtained from a study of CD8 T cells in Susac syndrome. Looked up from germline, CDR1 is MNHEY and CDR2 is SMNVEV (reference sequence). The CDR3 consists of 16 residues. The J segment lost 0 bases and the V segment lost 2 bases, leaving 4 bases of the junction unmatched. RNA amounts of about 0.5 to 1 ug underwent reverse transcription with random hexamers. TCRdb re-derived calls from the immunoSEQ multiplex PCR reads in MiXCR, one entry per CDR3 protein. In the table there are about 180,000 distinct CDR3 sequences, just under 95% of which are singletons. Material: CD4+ T cells from PBMCs. The rearrangement links TRBV27 to TRBJ2-7; 10 positions match TRBD2. The TCR comes from a human donor with Susac syndrome. CDR3 amino acids: CASSLKASGSSYEQYF. DNA of the CDR3: TGTGCCAGCAGTTTAAAAGCTAGCGGGAGCTCCTACGAGCAGTACTTC.